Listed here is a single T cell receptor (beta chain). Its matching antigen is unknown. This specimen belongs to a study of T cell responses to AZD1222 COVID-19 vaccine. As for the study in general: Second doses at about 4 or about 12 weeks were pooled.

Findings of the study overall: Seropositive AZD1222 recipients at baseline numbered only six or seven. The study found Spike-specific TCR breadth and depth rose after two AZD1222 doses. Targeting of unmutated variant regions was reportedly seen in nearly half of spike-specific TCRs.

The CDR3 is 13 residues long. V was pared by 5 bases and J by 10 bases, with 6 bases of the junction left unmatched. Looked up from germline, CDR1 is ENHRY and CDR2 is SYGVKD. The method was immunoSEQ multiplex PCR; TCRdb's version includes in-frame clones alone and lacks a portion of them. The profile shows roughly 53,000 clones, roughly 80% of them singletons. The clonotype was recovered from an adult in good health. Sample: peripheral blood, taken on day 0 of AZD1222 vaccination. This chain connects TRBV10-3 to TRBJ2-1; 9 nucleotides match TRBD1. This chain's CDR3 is CAISPDRGSEQFF. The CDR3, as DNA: TGTGCCATCAGTCCAGACAGGGGGAGCGAGCAGTTCTTC.